Listed here are 30 T cell receptor beta chains from one sample, sequenced in a study of T cells after yellow fever vaccination. From the 5' RACE reads, TCRdb called clonotypes with MiXCR, one entry per CDR3 protein. The data contain 620,000 or so distinct CDR3 sequences, roughly 17% of them singletons. The material sequenced was PBMCs, taken 4 to 5 days after the first yellow fever vaccination. The receptors originated from a man in his late teens or twenties who received the YFV17D yellow fever vaccine.

The rearrangement links TRBV9 to TRBJ2-2; a weak D match, TRBD1 (6 bases). The germline gives CDR1 SGDLS, CDR2 YYNGEE. The length of the CDR3 is 17 residues. V lost 0 bases and J lost 4, with 16 bases in between. The DNA of the CDR3 is TGTGCCAGCAGCGTAGATGGGACACTAAGTTCCACCGGGGAGCTGTTTTTT. Amino acid sequence: CASSVDGTLSSTGELFF.

A note on this clonotype: The junction departs from the called germline gene at one end, perhaps through a read error. CDR3 nucleotide sequence: TGTGCCAGCAGTTTGGGGTGGTCAGGGGGAGAGACCCAGTACTTC. It specifies CASSLGWSGGETQYF. J is TRBJ2-5 and V is TRBV5-4, with 7 bases that match TRBD1. The CDR3 is made up of 15 amino acids. Germline V gives CDR1 SGHNT, CDR2 YYREEE (reference sequence).

V usage is TRBV24-1 and J usage is TRBJ2-2; D is ambiguous. CDR3 length: 16 amino acids. V shed 3 bases and J shed 5 bases, with 15 bases lying between them. The V gene's germline CDR1 is KGHDR and CDR2 SFDVKD. CDR3 in DNA: TGTGCCACCAGTGATCCGACACAAGGACCGACCGGGGAGCTGTTTTTT. Translated: CATSDPTQGPTGELFF.

This clonotype was found a few times. The chain carries TRBV6-2 or TRBV6-3 and TRBJ2-7, with 7 bases aligning to TRBD2. CDR1 is MNHEY and CDR2 is SVGEGT in the germline V gene. The ends lost 2 bases at V and 3 bases at J; junction bases unmatched: 4. The CDR3 is 14 residues long. CDR3 bases: TGTGCCAGCAGTTACCTGGGAGGGGACTACGAGCAGTACGTC. It specifies CASSYLGGDYEQYV.

The table lists this clonotype with many counts. V and J are TRBV24-1 and TRBJ2-3, with D uncertain. V was pared by 1 base and J by 4 bases, with 17 bases between. The CDR3 has 17 residues. The germline CDR1 and CDR2 sequences are KGHDR and SFDVKD. The CDR3 is CATSDFPEGPSADTQYF. CDR3 nucleotide sequence: TGTGCCACCAGTGATTTTCCGGAAGGGCCAAGCGCAGATACGCAGTATTTT.

CDR3 residues: CASGRSPFDEQYF. For the CDR3, the DNA is TGTGCCAGTGGACGGTCCCCTTTCGACGAGCAGTACTTC. The J gene is TRBJ2-7, the V gene TRBV6-2 or TRBV6-3; D remains ambiguous. Trimming cost V 9 bases and J 5 bases, with 17 bases left between them. Per germline, CDR1 MNHEY and CDR2 SVGEGT. This CDR3 has 13 residues.

The chain uses TRBV18 and TRBJ2-2, with 10 bases matching TRBD1. V shed 4 bases and J 4 bases; nucleotides not matched to a gene: 9. CDR1 is KGHSH, CDR2 LQKENI, per germline. This CDR3 has 17 amino acids. CDR3 nucleotide sequence: TGTGCCAGCTCACTCTCCGGGACAGGGGTTGGCACCGGGGAGCTGTTTTTT. It yields the protein CASSLSGTGVGTGELFF.

In nucleotides, the CDR3 is TGTGCCAGCAGTCCCGCGGAGCAGTTCTTC. Its translation is CASSPAEQFF. The chain is built from TRBV7-9 and TRBJ2-1; D gene unclear. Germline V gene lookup returns CDR1 SEHNR and CDR2 FQNEAQ (reference sequence). There are 10 residues in the CDR3. V gave up 6 bases and J gave up 10 bases, with 7 bases separating them.

The chain employs TRBV3-1 and TRBJ2-7; TRBD2 is a possible D gene (6 bases). V gave up 1 base and J gave up 7 bases, with 14 bases separating them. The CDR3 runs to 14 residues. In germline, CDR1 is LGHDT, CDR2 YNNKEL (reference sequence). Here the CDR3 DNA reads TGTGCCAGCAGCCAAGGGTGGCAGGAGGGAGAGCAGTACTTC. Amino acids: CASSQGWQEGEQYF.

The table lists this clonotype with a few counts. The CDR3 loop is CASSRGQGDTEAFF. The CDR3 DNA sequence: TGTGCCAGCTCACGCGGACAGGGGGACACTGAAGCTTTCTTT. The chain uses TRBV18 and TRBJ1-1, with TRBD1 matching over 10 bases. The germline gives CDR1 KGHSH, CDR2 LQKENI. This CDR3 comprises 14 residues. Trimming took 4 bases from V and 3 from J; bases not matched to a gene: 2. The variable domain in full, completed from reference TRBV18 and TRBJ1-1, reads NAGVMQNPRHLVRRRGQEARLRCSPMKGHSHVYWYRQLPEEGLKFMVYLQKENIIDESGMPKERFSAEFPKEGPSILRIQQVVRGDSAAYFCASSRGQGDTEAFFGQGTRLTVV.

This clonotype was seen many times. The gene calls are TRBV7-2 and TRBJ2-7, with 11 bases aligning to TRBD2. The CDR3 extends over 15 amino acids. Looked up from germline, CDR1 is SGHTA and CDR2 is FQGNSA. V lost 5 bases, J lost 6 bases, and 9 bases stayed unmatched. The CDR3 protein is CASSPGLAEALEQYF. CDR3 DNA sequence: TGTGCCAGCAGCCCGGGACTAGCGGAAGCCCTCGAGCAGTACTTC.

This clonotype was seen ten or more times. V is TRBV7-8 and J is TRBJ2-1; TRBD2 matches at 11 bases. Germline CDR1 and CDR2: SGHVS and FQNEAQ. The CDR3 spans 16 residues. V was clipped by 5 bases and J by 7 bases; unmatched bases: 10. The CDR3 protein is CASSVLAGVDRNEQFF. The CDR3 region has the DNA TGTGCCAGCAGCGTACTAGCGGGGGTCGACAGGAATGAGCAGTTCTTC.

The CDR3 DNA reads TGTGCCAGCAGCTTAAACCTCGGGCAGCCCCAGCATTTT. This gives the protein CASSLNLGQPQHF. The V and J genes are TRBV7-9 and TRBJ1-5, with D unresolved. This CDR3 has 13 residues. Germline CDR1 reads SEHNR; CDR2 reads FQNEAQ (reference sequence). V lost 2 bases and J 7 bases, leaving 9 bases between the germline ends.

This clonotype has only a few counts. The chain links TRBV16 to TRBJ1-2; possibly TRBD1 for D (5 bases). V lost 4 bases, J lost 1 base, and 10 bases lay in between. CDR1 KGHSY and CDR2 FQNENV come from the germline V gene. This CDR3 region has 14 residues. This CDR3 reads CASSPTEINYGYTF. The DNA for the CDR3 is TGTGCCAGCAGCCCGACAGAGATTAACTATGGCTACACCTTC.

V usage is TRBV10-3 and J usage is TRBJ1-2; unclear D gene. Trimming removed 2 bases at V and 1 base at J, with 8 bases between. The CDR3 contains 14 residues. Germline values: CDR1 ENHRY, CDR2 SYGVKD. The CDR3, as DNA: TGTGCCATCAGTGAGGGCAGCCTTAACTATGGCTACACCTTC. Protein: CAISEGSLNYGYTF.

Here the CDR3 reads CASSLIPSVNTGELFF. Here the CDR3 DNA reads TGTGCCAGCAGTTTAATCCCTAGCGTTAACACCGGGGAGCTGTTTTTT. The chain carries TRBV12-3 or TRBV12-4 and TRBJ2-2; possibly TRBD2 for D (6 bases). The CDR3 totals 16 residues. V dropped 2 bases and J dropped 2 bases, with 12 bases sitting between them.

V and J are TRBV27 and TRBJ1-1; the D is unclear. CDR1 and CDR2 from the germline V gene are MNHEY and SMNVEV (reference sequence). This CDR3 spans 14 amino acids. V lost 6 bases to trimming and J lost 3 bases, with 14 bases between them. DNA of the CDR3: TGTGCCAGCAGCGAAGTCGGAGTTGACACTGAAGCTTTCTTT. Amino acid sequence: CASSEVGVDTEAFF.

This rearrangement joins TRBV24-1 to TRBJ2-1, with a possible D match to TRBD2 (7 bases). This CDR3 is 16 amino acids long. V was trimmed by 3 bases and J by 5 bases, leaving 16 bases between them. Germline CDR1 and CDR2: KGHDR and SFDVKD. The CDR3 DNA follows: TGTGCCACCAGTGATCTTACGAGGGGGGGAAACAATGAGCAGTTCTTC. Protein product: CATSDLTRGGNNEQFF.

J is TRBJ2-1 and V is TRBV5-6, with D possibly being TRBD1 (5 bases). The CDR3 loop spans 11 amino acids. Germline V gives CDR1 SGHDT, CDR2 YYEEEE. The CDR3 region is CATGKYNEQFF. Here the CDR3 DNA reads TGTGCTACAGGCAAGTACAATGAGCAGTTCTTC.

V and J are TRBV6-2 or TRBV6-3 and TRBJ1-5; 10 positions match TRBD1. Germline trimming cut 5 bases from V and 2 bases from J; bases unmatched to any gene: 6. There are 16 residues in the CDR3. CDR1 is MNHEY and CDR2 is SVGEGT in the germline V gene. DNA for the CDR3: TGTGCCAGCAGTCGGGGGACAGGGGCTGGCAATCAGCCCCAGCATTTT. Its protein product is CASSRGTGAGNQPQHF.

This clonotype was seen a few times. The J gene is TRBJ2-3, the V gene TRBV4-2; 10 bases map to TRBD2. The CDR3 runs to 15 residues. Trimming took 7 bases from V and 0 from J; bases not matched to a gene: 4. Germline CDR1 reads LGHNA; CDR2 reads YNFKEQ. CDR3 in amino acids: CASKDSGGSTDTQYF. CDR3 in DNA: TGTGCCAGCAAGGATAGCGGGGGGAGCACAGATACGCAGTATTTT.

The genes are TRBV4-3 and TRBJ2-1; 15 bases map to TRBD2. The germline CDR1 and CDR2 sequences are LGHNA and YSLEER. J lost 7 bases, V lost 2 bases, and 3 bases had no gene match. The CDR3 consists of 16 residues. The DNA for the CDR3 is TGCGCCAGCAGCCAACAGGGACTAGCGGGGGGAAATGAGCAGTTCTTC. Its translation is CASSQQGLAGGNEQFF.

The chain recombines TRBV7-2 with TRBJ2-7, with TRBD1 matching 8 bases. V shed 5 bases, J shed 4 bases, and the junction held 4 bases outside the gene matches. Germline loops: CDR1 SGHTA, CDR2 FQGNSA. The CDR3 is 13 amino acids. The DNA for the CDR3 is TGTGCCAGCAGCCCGCGGACAGGGTACGAGCAGTACGTC. Its protein product is CASSPRTGYEQYV.

This clonotype occurred a few times. The chain has TRBV18 and TRBJ1-1; D not resolved. Per the germline V gene, CDR1 is KGHSH and CDR2 is LQKENI. The CDR3 is made up of 16 amino acids. Trimming removed 3 bases from V and 3 bases from J, with 17 bases in between. The CDR3 sequence: CASSPRLTTTDTEAFF. In nucleotides, the CDR3 is TGTGCCAGCTCACCCCGACTTACCACGACCGACACTGAAGCTTTCTTT.

This clonotype was recorded a few times. The chain combines TRBV4-3 with TRBJ2-1; 8 bases map to TRBD2. Germline lookup yields CDR1 LGHNA and CDR2 YSLEER. Unmatched junction bases numbered 4, after V lost 4 bases and J lost 2 bases. The CDR3 extends over 15 amino acids. The CDR3 DNA reads as TGCGCCAGCAGCCCCGCGGGGGGCCCCTACAATGAGCAGTTCTTC. This encodes CASSPAGGPYNEQFF.

This clonotype was counted a few times. The chain couples TRBV20-1 to TRBJ2-2; D unclear. This CDR3 region has 14 residues. The V and J ends lost 6 bases and 2 bases respectively, with 13 bases between them. Germline V lookup: CDR1 DFQATT, CDR2 SNEGSKA (reference sequence). The CDR3: CSAADTGNTGELFF. The CDR3 DNA reads TGCAGTGCGGCCGACACCGGAAACACCGGGGAGCTGTTTTTT.

The rearrangement uses TRBV5-1 and TRBJ1-3; TRBD1 might be the D (6 bases). The V gene's germline CDR1 is SGHRS and CDR2 YFSETQ. This CDR3 is built from 14 residues. The V and J ends lost 5 bases and 0 bases respectively, with 9 bases between them. The CDR3 DNA reads TGCGCCAGCAGAGGACAGAACTCTGGAAACACCATATATTTT. Its translation is CASRGQNSGNTIYF.

The rearrangement links TRBV6-1 to TRBJ2-3, with TRBD2 matching 9 bases. The CDR3 loop spans 16 amino acids. Trimming at V came to 6 bases and at J to 1 base, leaving 8 bases not matched to a gene. Germline-derived CDR1 and CDR2 are MNHNS and SASEGT. CDR3 in amino acids: CASSRNVAGGTDTQYF. The CDR3 DNA follows: TGTGCCAGCAGCCGTAACGTAGCGGGGGGCACAGATACGCAGTATTTT.

Only one count was recorded for this clonotype. This chain links TRBV6-2 or TRBV6-3 with TRBJ1-1; D gene ambiguous. Trimming shortened V by 0 bases and J by 0 bases, and 5 bases separated the two germline ends. Germline CDR1 reads MNHEY; CDR2 reads SVGEGT. The CDR3 loop spans 14 amino acids. The CDR3 region is CASSYSQLNTEAFF. In DNA, the CDR3 is TGTGCCAGCAGTTACTCCCAGTTGAACACTGAAGCTTTCTTT.

This clonotype has ten or more counts. This rearrangement joins TRBV20-1 to TRBJ2-3; 7 bases are shared with TRBD2. The V and J ends lost 6 bases and 1 base, in that order; junction bases with no gene match: 4. CDR3 length equals 13 residues. The germline V gene encodes CDR1 DFQATT and CDR2 SNEGSKA (reference sequence). The CDR3 DNA reads as TGCAGTGCCCTTGGGGGGGGCACAGATACGCAGTATTTT. Translated, it gives CSALGGGTDTQYF.